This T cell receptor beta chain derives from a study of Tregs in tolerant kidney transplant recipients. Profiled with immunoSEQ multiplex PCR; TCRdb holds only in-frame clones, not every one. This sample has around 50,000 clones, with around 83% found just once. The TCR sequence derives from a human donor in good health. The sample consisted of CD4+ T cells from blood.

Written as DNA, the CDR3 is TGTGCCAGCAGTTTCGGGACTAGCGGGGGTACGGATACGCAGTATTTT. Its protein is CASSFGTSGGTDTQYF. This sequence joins TRBV27 and TRBJ2-3, with 14 bases identical to TRBD2. The ends lost 3 bases at V and 6 bases at J; junction bases unmatched: 5. The germline CDR1 and CDR2 sequences are MNHEY and SMNVEV (reference sequence). The CDR3 has 16 amino acids.